The sequence of this T cell receptor (beta chain) was determined in a study of blood T cell repertoires in COVID-19. Sequencing was performed with immunoSEQ multiplex PCR; in TCRdb, only in-frame clones are kept and a portion is missing. Here the sample spans under 90,000 clones, 80% to 85% being singletons. This receptor was obtained from a woman aged 80 or older with active or convalescent COVID-19. Sequences were obtained from peripheral blood.

This chain's CDR3 is CASSYLRDIYNEQFF. For the CDR3, the DNA is TGTGCCAGCAGTTACCTCCGGGACATCTACAATGAGCAGTTCTTC. This sequence joins TRBV6-2 or TRBV6-3 and TRBJ2-1; D may be TRBD1 (6 bases). The V end lost 2 bases, the J end lost 3 bases, and 11 bases lay between the germline ends. Germline CDR1 and CDR2: MNHEY and SVGEGT. This CDR3 region has 15 residues.